This T cell receptor (beta chain) was captured in a study of shared clonotypes between healthy human individuals. Whole-study context: CD4 naive and memory got three plates each, CD8 naive two, CD8 memory one. Overall study findings and caveats: For naive CD4 cells, approximately 4.7% of clonotypes were shared across a handful of donors.

V lost 2 bases and J lost 1, with 15 bases in between. The V gene's germline CDR1 is LGHNA and CDR2 YNFKEQ. The CDR3 runs to 16 residues. Method: immunoSEQ multiplex PCR; TCRdb's copy keeps in-frame clones and lacks some. Of approximately 2,000,000 clones detected, approximately 92% appear once; the ten largest clones hold 1.5% to 2%. Of note for this clone: The antigen is undetermined.

CD45RO-negative, CCR7-positively selected cells formed the naive CD8 fraction, excluding terminally differentiated effector memory CD45RA+ cells. The sequence was obtained from a man younger than 30 in good health. Some clones in this sample may be carry-over from other donors' samples. Sequences were obtained from naive CD8+ T cells from PBMCs. The genes are TRBV4-2 and TRBJ2-7; D is tentatively TRBD1 or TRBD2 (5 bases each). DNA for the CDR3: TGTGCCAGCAGCCAATCCCTGGGGCTAGCTTCCTACGAGCAGTACTTC. This encodes CASSQSLGLASYEQYF.